This TCR beta chain is from a study of CD8+ T cells in alopecia areata. Study results and limitations: Greater clonality was observed in lesional scalp samples, especially alopecia totalis/universalis, versus normal scalp.

The CDR3 has 15 amino acids. V dropped 3 bases and J dropped 6; count of bases not matched to a gene: 10. Germline CDR1 is MDHEN and CDR2 is SYDVKM. Sorting from PBMCs produced CD4+ and CD8+ T cells. Only one count was recorded for this clone. What it recognizes is unknown. cDNA prepared by RNA extraction and subsequent reverse transcription served as the template for sequencing. Assay: immunoSEQ multiplex PCR; the TCRdb copy retains only in-frame clones and omits some. This table holds 55,000 to 70,000 clones, roughly half found once. The source of this sequence is a human donor with alopecia areata. This chain uses TRBV28 with TRBJ2-7, with TRBD1 matching 8 bases. Source: CD8+ T cells sorted from blood, taken at week 0. The chain's CDR3 is CASSFIGQGAGEQYF. CDR3 DNA: TGTGCCAGCAGTTTCATCGGACAGGGAGCTGGCGAGCAGTACTTC.